These 20 T cell receptor beta chains share one sample of origin, sequenced in a study of Graves' ophthalmopathy and Graves' hyperthyroidism. Transcripts of RNA were the source for amplifying TCR beta CDR3 regions. First-round RT-PCR with HTBI primers preceded a second-round multiplex PCR. MiXCR, run by TCRdb on the multiplex PCR reads, gives a single entry per CDR3 protein. The profile shows about 380,000 distinct CDR3 sequences, 15% of them singletons. The sequenced sample was peripheral blood. The source is a woman between 18 and 29 years old with stable Graves' hyperthyroidism.

This clonotype was found many times. CDR3 bases: TGTGCCAGCAGTTTATATGGGGGCTTGAACACTGAAGCTTTCTTT. As protein: CASSLYGGLNTEAFF. The rearrangement links TRBV27 to TRBJ1-1; tentatively, D is TRBD1 (6 bases). Per germline, CDR1 MNHEY and CDR2 SMNVEV (reference sequence). The CDR3 covers 15 residues. With 1 base removed from V and 0 bases from J, the gap between germline ends came to 9 bases.

This clonotype was observed a handful of times. In nucleotides, the CDR3 is TGTGCCAGCAGCCACACAACCGGGGAGCTGTTTTTT. Translated, it gives CASSHTTGELFF. The rearrangement uses TRBV3-1 and TRBJ2-2; D gene ambiguous. The V end lost 3 bases, the J end lost 5 bases, and 4 bases lay between the germline ends. The CDR3 runs 12 residues. The V gene's germline CDR1 is LGHDT and CDR2 YNNKEL (reference sequence).

The rearrangement links TRBV7-8 to TRBJ2-5; the D call may be TRBD1 or TRBD2 (6 bases each). Germline lookup yields CDR1 SGHVS and CDR2 FQNEAQ. Between the trimmed V and J ends, which lost 0 bases and 4 bases, there was a span of 15 bases. This CDR3 comprises 16 residues. The CDR3 sequence: CASSLAGPGAGETQYF. The CDR3 DNA is TGTGCCAGCAGCTTAGCGGGACCGGGGGCAGGAGAGACCCAGTACTTC.

This clonotype was seen at least ten times. This chain links TRBV2 with TRBJ2-5, with D perhaps given as TRBD1 or TRBD2 (5 bases each). Germline assignment: CDR1 SNHLY and CDR2 FYNNEI. V lost 11 bases to trimming and J lost 5 bases, with 21 bases between them. The CDR3 runs to 14 residues. As DNA, the CDR3 is TGTGCCTCCCTCCGGGACCCGGGACGGGAGACCCAGTACTTC. Its translation is CASLRDPGRETQYF. Full variable domain (remainder filled in from reference TRBV2 and TRBJ2-5): EPEVTQTPSHQVTQMGQEVILRCVPISNHLYFYWYRQILGQKVEFLVSFYNNEISEKSEIFDDQFSVERPDGSNFTLKIRSTKLEDSAMYFCASLRDPGRETQYFGPGTRLLVL.

This clonotype was counted at least ten times. This sequence joins TRBV12-3 or TRBV12-4 and TRBJ1-2; 7 bases align to TRBD1. Trimming removed 6 bases from V and 1 base from J; junction bases left unmatched: 8. This CDR3 has 15 amino acids. The CDR3 reads CASSQNRGRNYGYTF. DNA of the CDR3: TGTGCCAGCAGCCAAAACAGGGGACGTAACTATGGCTACACCTTC.

The table lists this clonotype with many counts. The V call is TRBV20-1, the J call TRBJ1-3, with no clear D. Germline V gene data show CDR1 as DFQATT and CDR2 as SNEGSKA (reference sequence). The CDR3 totals 12 residues. Trimming left V 3 bases short and J 2 bases short, with 5 bases between. Written as DNA, the CDR3 is TGCAGTGCTAGCCTAGCTGGAAACACCATATATTTT. Protein sequence: CSASLAGNTIYF.

At least ten counts were recorded for this clonotype. V is TRBV7-8 and J is TRBJ2-7; 8 positions agree with TRBD2. Germline V gives CDR1 SGHVS, CDR2 FQNEAQ. The CDR3 is 13 residues long. V shed 5 bases and J 12 bases; nucleotides not matched to a gene: 12. For the CDR3, the DNA is TGTGCCAGCAGCCTCAGGCGGGGGGACACGGGGTACTTC. Translation: CASSLRRGDTGYF.

A remark on this clonotype: A much bigger clone sits one base away, suggesting this may be a read error. This chain joins TRBV12-3 or TRBV12-4 and TRBJ2-4, with 7 bases matching TRBD1. The CDR3 spans 15 residues. V lost 3 bases and J lost 14; bases outside the gene matches: 16. CDR3 region: CASSFRPRQGGLKYF. The CDR3 nucleotides are TGTGCCAGCAGTTTTCGTCCCCGACAAGGGGGCCTTAAGTACTTC.

This clonotype has a count of ten or more. The chain joins TRBV28 to TRBJ1-2, with D uncertain. CDR3 length: 14 residues. Between the trimmed V and J ends, which lost 6 bases and 0 bases, there was a span of 11 bases. Germline V gives CDR1 MDHEN, CDR2 SYDVKM. The CDR3 DNA sequence: TGTGCCAGCAGGCCAGGAGGAGCTAACTATGGCTACACCTTC. This encodes CASRPGGANYGYTF.

This clonotype occurred many times. V is TRBV6-1 and J is TRBJ1-2, with D possibly being TRBD1 (5 bases). Trimming pared 3 bases from V and 6 bases from J, leaving 17 bases between. CDR1 and CDR2 from the germline V gene are MNHNS and SASEGT. CDR3 length equals 15 residues. In nucleotides, the CDR3 is TGTGCCAGCAGTGACGTCGGTGGGGACCTAAATGGCTACACCTTC. Residues: CASSDVGGDLNGYTF.

This clonotype turned up a few times. This chain uses TRBV5-1 with TRBJ2-7; D tentatively fits TRBD1 or TRBD2 (5 bases each). CDR1 is SGHRS and CDR2 is YFSETQ in the germline V gene. The CDR3 has 12 amino acids. Trimming cost V 3 bases and J 6 bases, with 10 bases left between them. The CDR3 nucleotides read TGCGCCAGCAGCTGGGACCGGGGCGAGCAGTACTTC. This codes for CASSWDRGEQYF.

This clonotype has a count of ten or more. V and J are TRBV19 and TRBJ2-7; no reliable D call. The CDR3 contains 14 residues. V lost 1 base and J 0 bases, leaving 7 bases between the germline ends. Germline CDR1 is LNHDA and CDR2 is SQIVND (reference sequence). The CDR3 bases are TGTGCCAGTAGTATAGGGTCCGCCTCCTACGAGCAGTACTTC. This translates into CASSIGSASYEQYF.

This clonotype was counted ten times or more. V usage is TRBV7-8 and J usage is TRBJ1-1, with D uncertain. Germline assignment: CDR1 SGHVS and CDR2 FQNEAQ. The V end lost 2 bases, the J end lost 4 bases, and 8 bases lay between the germline ends. There are 13 residues in the CDR3. CDR3 loop: CASSLTPGTEAFF. The CDR3 DNA follows: TGTGCCAGCAGCTTAACTCCGGGCACTGAAGCTTTCTTT.

This clonotype was recorded at least ten times. The chain links TRBV7-2 to TRBJ1-5, with a tentative D call TRBD1 (6 bases). The germline V gene has CDR1 SGHTA and CDR2 FQGNSA. CDR3 length equals 15 residues. V lost 2 bases and J lost 4, with 12 bases in between. CDR3 amino acids: CASSLSGQGNQPQHF. The DNA of the CDR3 is TGTGCCAGCAGCTTAAGTGGGCAGGGGAATCAGCCCCAGCATTTT.

Note on this clonotype: Germline and junction disagree at one end, which may indicate a read error. The chain couples TRBV25-1 to TRBJ2-4; D is undetermined. From germline, CDR1 is MGHDK and CDR2 SYGVNS. This CDR3 is 15 amino acids long. The DNA of the CDR3 is TGTGCCAGCAGTGAAGGTGACGGTAGAAAAAACATTAAGTACTTC. Protein: CASSEGDGRKNIKYF.

This clonotype showed up many times. The chain employs TRBV11-3 and TRBJ2-5; D is ambiguous. Trimming removed 0 bases at V and 5 bases at J, with 10 bases between. The CDR3 sequence is 14 residues long. Germline V gene data show CDR1 as SGHNT and CDR2 as YENEEA. CDR3 sequence (DNA): TGTGCCAGCAGCTTAGAAGGGTTGTCGGAGACCCAGTACTTC. It translates to CASSLEGLSETQYF.

In the case of this clonotype: A much larger clone lies one base from this, so it may be a read error. V and J are TRBV7-9 and TRBJ1-6; D is undetermined. The CDR3 is made up of 14 amino acids. The germline V and J ends were trimmed by 5 bases and 15 bases, with 20 bases remaining between them. CDR1 and CDR2 from the germline V gene are SEHNR and FQNEAQ (reference sequence). The CDR3 nucleotides are TGTGCCAGCAGCCCACCTGAAGTCAGCTCTGACCTCCACTTT. As protein: CASSPPEVSSDLHF.

This clonotype was found many times. This chain links TRBV7-8 with TRBJ1-5, with D unclear. The CDR3 is 13 amino acids. In germline, CDR1 is SGHVS, CDR2 FQNEAQ. V gave up 2 bases and J gave up 9 bases, with 11 bases separating them. The CDR3 reads CASSLSESRPQHF. The CDR3 bases are TGTGCCAGCAGCTTATCAGAGTCCAGGCCCCAGCATTTT.

This clonotype was detected only a few times. The genes are TRBV4-1 and TRBJ1-6; no firm D call. Germline CDR1 reads MGHRA; CDR2 reads YSYEKL. Trimming took off 1 base at V and 8 bases at J, with 12 bases between the two ends. The CDR3 totals 15 residues. CDR3 DNA: TGCGCCAGCAGCCAAGTGGTGGTCCCGGATTCACCCCTCCACTTT. Translation: CASSQVVVPDSPLHF.

This clonotype was counted many times. CDR3 residues: CSVVQGWDQPQHF. The CDR3 DNA reads TGCAGCGTTGTTCAGGGTTGGGATCAGCCCCAGCATTTT. The gene calls are TRBV29-1 and TRBJ1-5, with a tentative D call TRBD1 (5 bases). V was pared by 4 bases and J by 5 bases, with 12 bases between. The CDR3 is 13 amino acids. CDR1 SQVTM and CDR2 ANQGSEA come from the germline V gene.